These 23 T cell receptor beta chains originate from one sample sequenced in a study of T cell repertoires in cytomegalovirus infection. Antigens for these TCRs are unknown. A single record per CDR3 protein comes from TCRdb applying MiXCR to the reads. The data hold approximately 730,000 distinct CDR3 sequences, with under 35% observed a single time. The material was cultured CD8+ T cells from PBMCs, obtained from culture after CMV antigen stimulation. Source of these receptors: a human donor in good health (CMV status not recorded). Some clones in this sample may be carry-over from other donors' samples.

In DNA, the CDR3 is TGCGCCAGCAGCCGGACTAGCGGGGCATCTGAGACCCAGTACTTC. Translating it yields CASSRTSGASETQYF. V is TRBV4-1 and J is TRBJ2-5, with 12 bases that match TRBD2. Trimming took 4 bases from V and 5 from J; bases not matched to a gene: 5. Germline V gene lookup returns CDR1 MGHRA and CDR2 YSYEKL. The length of the CDR3 is 15 residues.

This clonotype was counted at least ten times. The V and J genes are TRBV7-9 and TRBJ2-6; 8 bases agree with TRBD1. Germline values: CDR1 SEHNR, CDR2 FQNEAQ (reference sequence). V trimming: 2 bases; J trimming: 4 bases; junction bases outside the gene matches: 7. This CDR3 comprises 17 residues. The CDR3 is CASSLSDRGPGANVLTF. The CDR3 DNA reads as TGTGCCAGCAGCTTATCTGACAGGGGACCCGGGGCCAACGTCCTGACTTTC. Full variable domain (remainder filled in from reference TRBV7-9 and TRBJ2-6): DTGVSQNPRHKITKRGQNVTFRCDPISEHNRLYWYRQTLGQGPEFLTYFQNEAQLEKSRLLSDRFSAERPKGSFSTLEIQRTEQGDSAMYLCASSLSDRGPGANVLTFGAGSRLTVL.

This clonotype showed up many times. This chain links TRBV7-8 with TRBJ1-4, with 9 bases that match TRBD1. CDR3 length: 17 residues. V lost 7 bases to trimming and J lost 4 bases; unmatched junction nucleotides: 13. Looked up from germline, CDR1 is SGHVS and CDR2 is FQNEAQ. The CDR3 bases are TGTGCCAGCATCCAGACGGGACAGGGCGTCGTTAATGAAAAACTGTTTTTT. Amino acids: CASIQTGQGVVNEKLFF.

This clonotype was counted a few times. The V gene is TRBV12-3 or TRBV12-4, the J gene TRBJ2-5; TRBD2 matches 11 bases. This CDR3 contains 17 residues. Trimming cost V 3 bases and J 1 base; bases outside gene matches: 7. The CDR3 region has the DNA TGTGCCAGCAGTTTCGGGTTAGCGGGGGGGCCCCAAGAGACCCAGTACTTC. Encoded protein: CASSFGLAGGPQETQYF.

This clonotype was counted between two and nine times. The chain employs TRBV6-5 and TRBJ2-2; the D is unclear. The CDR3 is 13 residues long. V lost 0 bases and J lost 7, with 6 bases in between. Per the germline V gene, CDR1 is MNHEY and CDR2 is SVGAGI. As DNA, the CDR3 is TGTGCCAGCAGTTACTCTCTTGACGGGGAGCTGTTTTTT. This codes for CASSYSLDGELFF.

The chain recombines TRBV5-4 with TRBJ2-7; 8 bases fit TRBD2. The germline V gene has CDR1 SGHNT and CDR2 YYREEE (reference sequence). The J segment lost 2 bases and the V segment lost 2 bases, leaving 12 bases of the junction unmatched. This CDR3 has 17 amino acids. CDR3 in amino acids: CASSFIGGEVDPYEQYF. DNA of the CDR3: TGTGCCAGCAGCTTTATCGGGGGGGAAGTGGACCCCTACGAGCAGTACTTC.

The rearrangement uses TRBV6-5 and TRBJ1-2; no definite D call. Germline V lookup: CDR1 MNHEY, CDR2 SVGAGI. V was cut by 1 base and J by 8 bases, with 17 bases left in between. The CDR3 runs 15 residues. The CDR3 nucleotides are TGTGCCAGCAGTTACTACGCCGGCTCTAATCAGGGCTACACCTTC. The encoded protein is CASSYYAGSNQGYTF.

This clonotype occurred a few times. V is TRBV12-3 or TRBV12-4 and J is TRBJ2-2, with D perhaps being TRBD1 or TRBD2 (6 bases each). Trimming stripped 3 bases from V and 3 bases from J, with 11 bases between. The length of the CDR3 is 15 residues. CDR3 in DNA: TGTGCCAGCAGTTTTAGGGGGGCGGACACCGGGGAGCTGTTTTTT. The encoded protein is CASSFRGADTGELFF.

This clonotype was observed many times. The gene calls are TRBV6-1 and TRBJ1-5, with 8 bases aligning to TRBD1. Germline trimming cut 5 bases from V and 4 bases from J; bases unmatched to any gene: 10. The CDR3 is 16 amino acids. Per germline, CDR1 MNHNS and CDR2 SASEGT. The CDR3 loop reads CASSLDREGWNQPQHF. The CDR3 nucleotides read TGTGCCAGCAGTTTGGACAGGGAAGGGTGGAATCAGCCCCAGCATTTT.

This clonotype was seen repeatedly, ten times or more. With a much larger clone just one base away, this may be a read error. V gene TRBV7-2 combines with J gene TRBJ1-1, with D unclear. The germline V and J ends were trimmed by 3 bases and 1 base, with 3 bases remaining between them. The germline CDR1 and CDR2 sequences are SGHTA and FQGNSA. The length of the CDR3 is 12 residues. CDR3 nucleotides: TGTGCCAGCAGCTTCGCGAACACTGAAGCTTTCTTT. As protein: CASSFANTEAFF.

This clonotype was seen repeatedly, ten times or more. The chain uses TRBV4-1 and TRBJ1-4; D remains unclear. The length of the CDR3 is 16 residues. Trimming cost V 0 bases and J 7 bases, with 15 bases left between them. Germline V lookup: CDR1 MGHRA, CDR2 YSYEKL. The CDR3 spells CASSQDGRGLGEKLFF. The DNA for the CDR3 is TGCGCCAGCAGCCAAGATGGTCGAGGGCTTGGTGAAAAACTGTTTTTT.

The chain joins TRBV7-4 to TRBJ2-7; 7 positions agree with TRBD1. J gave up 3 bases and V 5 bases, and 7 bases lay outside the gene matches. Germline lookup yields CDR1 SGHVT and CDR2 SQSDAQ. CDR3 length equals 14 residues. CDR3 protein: CASSPVGGDYEQYF. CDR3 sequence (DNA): TGTGCCAGCAGCCCAGTAGGGGGCGACTACGAGCAGTACTTC.

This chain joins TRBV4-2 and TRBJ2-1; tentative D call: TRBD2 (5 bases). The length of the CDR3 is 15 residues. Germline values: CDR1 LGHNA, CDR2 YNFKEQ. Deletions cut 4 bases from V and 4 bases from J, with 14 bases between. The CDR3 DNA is TGTGCCAGCAGCCGCCTAGCCCCGGAGTACAATGAGCAGTTCTTC. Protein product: CASSRLAPEYNEQFF.

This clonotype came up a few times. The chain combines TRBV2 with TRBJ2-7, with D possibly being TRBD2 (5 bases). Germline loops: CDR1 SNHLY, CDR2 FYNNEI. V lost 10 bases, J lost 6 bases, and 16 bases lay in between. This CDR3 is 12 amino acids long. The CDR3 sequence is CATRGGVGEQYF. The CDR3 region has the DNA TGTGCCACTCGGGGTGGGGTTGGCGAGCAGTACTTC.

In nucleotides, the CDR3 is TGTGCCAGCAGCCAAAGAACGGTGGACAGGGTAATGGGCTACACCTTC. As protein: CASSQRTVDRVMGYTF. V gene TRBV14 combines with J gene TRBJ1-2; 8 bases are shared with TRBD1. From germline, CDR1 is SGHDN and CDR2 FVKESK. The V gene end was trimmed by 2 bases and the J gene end by 8 bases; junction bases not matched to a gene: 13. This CDR3 comprises 16 residues. Combining the CDR3 with reference TRBV14 and TRBJ1-2 gives the whole variable domain EAGVTQFPSHSVIEKGQTVTLRCDPISGHDNLYWYRRVMGKEIKFLLHFVKESKQDESGMPNNRFLAERTGGTYSTLKVQPAELEDSGVYFCASSQRTVDRVMGYTFGSGTRLTVV.

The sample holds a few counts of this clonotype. The CDR3 loop is CASSYSGRVLTPSYEQYF. Here the CDR3 DNA reads TGTGCCAGCAGTTACTCGGGCAGGGTTCTCACCCCATCCTACGAGCAGTACTTC. V and J are TRBV6-2 or TRBV6-3 and TRBJ2-7; maybe TRBD1 (5 bases). CDR1 and CDR2 from the germline V gene are MNHEY and SVGEGT. CDR3 size: 18 residues. Trimming shortened V by 0 bases and J by 1 base, and 19 bases separated the two germline ends.

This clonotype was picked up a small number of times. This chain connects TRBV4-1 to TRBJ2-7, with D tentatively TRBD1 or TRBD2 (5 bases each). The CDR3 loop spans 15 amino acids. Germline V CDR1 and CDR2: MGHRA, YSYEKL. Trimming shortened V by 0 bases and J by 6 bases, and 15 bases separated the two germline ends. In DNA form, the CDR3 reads TGCGCCAGCAGCCAAGATCGCCAGAGAGGGGCCGAGCAGTACTTC. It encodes CASSQDRQRGAEQYF.

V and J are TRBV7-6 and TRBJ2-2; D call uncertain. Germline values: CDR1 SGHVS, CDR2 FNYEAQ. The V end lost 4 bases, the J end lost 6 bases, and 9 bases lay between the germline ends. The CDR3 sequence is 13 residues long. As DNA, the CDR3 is TGTGCCAGCAGCTCCCTAAGCGCCGGGGAGCTGTTTTTT. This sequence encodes CASSSLSAGELFF. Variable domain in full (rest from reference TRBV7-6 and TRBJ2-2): GAGVSQSPRYKVTKRGQDVALRCDPISGHVSLYWYRQALGQGPEFLTYFNYEAQQDKSGLPNDRFSAERPEGSISTLTIQRTEQRDSAMYRCASSSLSAGELFFGEGSRLTVL.

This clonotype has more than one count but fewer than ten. CDR3 amino acids: CAISEEDRVYEQYF. The CDR3 DNA is TGTGCCATCAGTGAAGAGGACAGGGTCTACGAGCAGTACTTC. V and J are TRBV10-3 and TRBJ2-7, with 8 bases aligning to TRBD1. Germline loops: CDR1 ENHRY, CDR2 SYGVKD. This CDR3 is 14 amino acids long. The V and J ends lost 3 bases and 3 bases, in that order; junction bases with no gene match: 4.

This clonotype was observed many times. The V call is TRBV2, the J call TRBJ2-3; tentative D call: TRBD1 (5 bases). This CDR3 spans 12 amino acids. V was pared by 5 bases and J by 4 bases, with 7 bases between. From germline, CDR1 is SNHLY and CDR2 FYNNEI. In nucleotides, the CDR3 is TGTGCCAGCAGTCCCAGGGCAGATACGCAGTATTTT. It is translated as CASSPRADTQYF.

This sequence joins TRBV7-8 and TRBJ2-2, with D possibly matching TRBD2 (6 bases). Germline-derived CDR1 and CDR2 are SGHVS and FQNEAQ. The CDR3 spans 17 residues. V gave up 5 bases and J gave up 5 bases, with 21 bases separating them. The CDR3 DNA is TGTGCCAGCAGCCCTAGGGTACGGCAAGGGAGGACCGGGGAGCTGTTTTTT. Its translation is CASSPRVRQGRTGELFF. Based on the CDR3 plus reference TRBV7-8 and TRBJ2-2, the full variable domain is GAGVSQSPRYKVAKRGQDVALRCDPISGHVSLFWYQQALGQGPEFLTYFQNEAQLDKSGLPSDRFFAERPEGSVSTLKIQRTQQEDSAVYLCASSPRVRQGRTGELFFGEGSRLTVL.

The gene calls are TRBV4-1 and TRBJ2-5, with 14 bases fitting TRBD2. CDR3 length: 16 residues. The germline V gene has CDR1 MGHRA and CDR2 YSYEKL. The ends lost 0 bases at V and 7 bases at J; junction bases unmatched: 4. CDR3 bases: TGCGCCAGCAGCCAAGAGACTAGCGGGGGGGCCGGGACCCAGTACTTC. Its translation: CASSQETSGGAGTQYF.

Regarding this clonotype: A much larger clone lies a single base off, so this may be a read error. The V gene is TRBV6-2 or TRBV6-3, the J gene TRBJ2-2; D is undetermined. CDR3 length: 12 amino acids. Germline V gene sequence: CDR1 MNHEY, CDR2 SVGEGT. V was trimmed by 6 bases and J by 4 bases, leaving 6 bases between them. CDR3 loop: CASRPGTGELFF. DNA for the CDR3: TGTGCCAGCAGACCAGGCACCGGGGAGCTGTTTTTT.